Shown below are 6 T cell receptor beta chains from a single sample sequenced in a study of monozygotic twins with inflammatory bowel disease. No DNA is given; TCRdb re-called the 5' RACE reads and lists each CDR3 protein once. The clone table shows 150,000 or so distinct CDR3 sequences, with the ten largest holding 1.2%. Sequencing was performed on blood. Receptors were obtained from a human donor with ulcerative colitis or Crohn's disease, or a healthy co-twin of an affected twin (not recorded which).

The rearrangement links TRBV7-9 to TRBJ2-2; TCRdb returns TRBD2, unconfirmable since there is no DNA. CDR1 and CDR2 from the germline V gene are SEHNR and FQNEAQ (reference sequence). CDR3 size: 15 residues. The CDR3 loop reads CASRVAGGPSGELFF.

The rearrangement uses TRBV12-3 or TRBV12-4 and TRBJ1-5. The CDR3 totals 13 residues. The CDR3 sequence: CASSLVANQPQHF.

The chain has TRBV7-9 and TRBJ1-1; TCRdb names TRBD1, which stays unverified in the absence of DNA. Germline V lookup: CDR1 SEHNR, CDR2 FQNEAQ (reference sequence). The CDR3 loop spans 15 amino acids. The CDR3 region is CASSSSDRMNTEAFF.

CDR3: CSATRMGLAEETQYF. The gene calls are TRBV20-1 and TRBJ2-5; TCRdb picks TRBD2, but there is no DNA to check that call. The CDR3 is 15 amino acids. The germline gives CDR1 DFQATT, CDR2 SNEGSKA (reference sequence).

V usage is TRBV6-2 or TRBV6-3 and J usage is TRBJ1-1. The CDR3 runs 14 residues. Germline CDR1 is MNHEY and CDR2 is SVGEGT. The CDR3: CASSYPRRNTEAFF.

The J gene is TRBJ1-5, the V gene TRBV19; the D call of TRBD1 rests on TCRdb alone, since no DNA is present to check it. Germline assignment: CDR1 LNHDA and CDR2 SQIVND (reference sequence). The length of the CDR3 is 15 residues. CDR3 amino acids: CASSIRTASNQPRHF.